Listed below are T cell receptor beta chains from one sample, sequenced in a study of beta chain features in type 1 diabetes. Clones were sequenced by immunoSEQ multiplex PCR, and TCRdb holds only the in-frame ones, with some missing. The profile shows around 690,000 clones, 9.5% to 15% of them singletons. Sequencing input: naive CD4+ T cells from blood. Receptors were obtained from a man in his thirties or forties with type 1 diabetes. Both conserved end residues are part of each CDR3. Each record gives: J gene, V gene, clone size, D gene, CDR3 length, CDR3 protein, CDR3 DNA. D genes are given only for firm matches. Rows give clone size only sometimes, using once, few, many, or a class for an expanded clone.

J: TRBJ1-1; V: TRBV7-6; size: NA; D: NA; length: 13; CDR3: CASSLVEGTEAFF; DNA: TGTGCCAGCAGCTTAGTCGAGGGAACTGAAGCTTTCTTT
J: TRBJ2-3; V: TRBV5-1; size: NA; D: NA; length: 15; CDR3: CASSMTGTSTDTQYF; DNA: TGCGCCAGCAGCATGACCGGGACTAGCACAGATACGCAGTATTTT
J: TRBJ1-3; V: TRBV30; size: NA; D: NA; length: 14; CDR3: CAWMGSFSGNTIYF; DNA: TGTGCCTGGATGGGTTCATTCTCTGGAAACACCATATATTTT
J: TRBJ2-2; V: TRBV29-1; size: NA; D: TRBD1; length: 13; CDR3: CSATGVNTGELFF; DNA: TGCAGCGCGACAGGGGTCAACACCGGGGAGCTGTTTTTT
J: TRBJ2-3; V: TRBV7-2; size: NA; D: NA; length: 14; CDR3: CASSKPLAPDTQYF; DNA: TGTGCCAGCAGCAAACCCCTAGCGCCAGATACGCAGTATTTT
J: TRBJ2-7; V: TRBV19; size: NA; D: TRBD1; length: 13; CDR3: CASSRDSLYEQYF; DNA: TGTGCCAGTAGTCGGGACAGCCTCTACGAGCAGTACTTC
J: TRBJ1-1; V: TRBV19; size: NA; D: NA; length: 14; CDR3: CASSILVANTEAFF; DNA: TGTGCCAGTAGTATCCTAGTGGCGAACACTGAAGCTTTCTTT
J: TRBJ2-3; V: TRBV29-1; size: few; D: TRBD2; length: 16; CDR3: CSVELRLADSTDTQYF; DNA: TGCAGCGTTGAACTGAGACTAGCAGATAGCACAGATACGCAGTATTTT
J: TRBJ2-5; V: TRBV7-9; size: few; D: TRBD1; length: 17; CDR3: CASSLPTGGKGQGTQYF; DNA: TGTGCCAGCAGCCTCCCGACAGGGGGGAAAGGGCAAGGGACCCAGTACTTC
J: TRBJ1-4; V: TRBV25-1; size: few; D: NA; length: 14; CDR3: CASSDVLGNEKLFF; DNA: TGTGCCAGCAGTGACGTTTTGGGTAATGAAAAACTGTTTTTT
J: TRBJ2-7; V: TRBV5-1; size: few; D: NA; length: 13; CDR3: CASSYHSSYEQYF; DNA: TGCGCCAGCAGCTACCACAGCTCCTACGAGCAGTACTTC
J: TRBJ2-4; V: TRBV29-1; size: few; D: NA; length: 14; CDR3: CSVGGGGTKNIQYF; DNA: TGCAGCGTTGGAGGCGGGGGCACCAAAAACATTCAGTACTTC
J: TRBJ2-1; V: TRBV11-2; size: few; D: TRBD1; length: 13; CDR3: CASSLGQYNEQFF; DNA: TGTGCCAGCAGCTTGGGACAGTACAATGAGCAGTTCTTC
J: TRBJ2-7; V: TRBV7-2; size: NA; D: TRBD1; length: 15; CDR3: CASSLDRDRTYEQYF; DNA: TGTGCCAGCAGCTTAGACCGGGACAGAACATACGAGCAGTACTTC
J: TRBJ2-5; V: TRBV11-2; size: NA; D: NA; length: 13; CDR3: CASSLASVETQYF; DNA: TGTGCCAGCAGCTTAGCTTCCGTAGAGACCCAGTACTTC
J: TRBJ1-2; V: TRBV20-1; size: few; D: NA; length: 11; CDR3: CSARDGYGYTF; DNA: TGCAGTGCTAGGGACGGATATGGCTACACCTTC
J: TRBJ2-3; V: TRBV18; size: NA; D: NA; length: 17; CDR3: CASSPGGPIPPTDTQYF; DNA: TGTGCCAGCTCACCAGGGGGCCCCATCCCTCCCACAGATACGCAGTATTTT
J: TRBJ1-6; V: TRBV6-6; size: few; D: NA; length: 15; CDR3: CASSSLTGVNSPLHF; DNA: TGTGCCAGCAGTTCCCTGACCGGGGTAAATTCACCCCTCCACTTT
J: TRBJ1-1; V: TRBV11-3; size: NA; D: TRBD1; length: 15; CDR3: CASSKMDTGGTEAFF; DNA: TGTGCCAGCAGCAAGATGGATACAGGGGGCACTGAAGCTTTCTTT
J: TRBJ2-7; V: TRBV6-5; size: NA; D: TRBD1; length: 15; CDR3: CASSYTVSGGYEQYF; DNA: TGTGCCAGCAGTTACACCGTTTCAGGGGGCTACGAGCAGTACTTC
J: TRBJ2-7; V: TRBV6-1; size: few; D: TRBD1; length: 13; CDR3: CASSERDSVEQYF; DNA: TGTGCCAGCAGTGAACGGGACAGTGTCGAGCAGTACTTC
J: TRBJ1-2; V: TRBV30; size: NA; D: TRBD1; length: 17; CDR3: CAWSGERTGVANYGYTF; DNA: TGTGCCTGGAGTGGGGAAAGGACAGGGGTTGCGAACTATGGCTACACCTTC
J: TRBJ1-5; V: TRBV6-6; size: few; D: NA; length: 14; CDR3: CASSYIGQGQPQHF; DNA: TGTGCCAGCAGTTACATCGGTCAGGGTCAGCCCCAGCATTTT
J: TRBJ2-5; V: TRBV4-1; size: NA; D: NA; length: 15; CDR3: CASSQESRGAKTQYF; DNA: TGCGCCAGCAGCCAAGAATCAAGGGGCGCAAAGACCCAGTACTTC
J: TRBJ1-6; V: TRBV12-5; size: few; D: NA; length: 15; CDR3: CASAFKSSYNSPLHF; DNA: TGTGCTAGTGCTTTTAAAAGCTCCTATAATTCACCCCTCCACTTT
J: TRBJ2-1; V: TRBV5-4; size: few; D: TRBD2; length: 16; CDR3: CASSASGGVSYNEQFF; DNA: TGTGCCAGCAGCGCGAGCGGGGGAGTCTCCTACAATGAGCAGTTCTTC
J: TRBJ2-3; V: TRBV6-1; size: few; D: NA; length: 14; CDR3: CASSEAGGPNTQYF; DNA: TGTGCCAGCAGTGAAGCGGGGGGGCCCAATACGCAGTATTTT
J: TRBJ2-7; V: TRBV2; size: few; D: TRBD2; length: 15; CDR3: CASSETSGGPYEQYF; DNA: TGTGCCAGCAGTGAAACTAGCGGGGGGCCCTACGAGCAGTACTTC
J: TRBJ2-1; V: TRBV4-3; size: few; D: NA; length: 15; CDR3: CASSQEMPPRNEQFF; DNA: TGCGCCAGCAGCCAAGAAATGCCCCCGAGGAATGAGCAGTTCTTC
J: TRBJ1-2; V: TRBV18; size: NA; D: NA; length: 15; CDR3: CASSPRAGLNYGYTF; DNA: TGTGCCAGCTCACCAAGGGCAGGTCTGAACTATGGCTACACCTTC
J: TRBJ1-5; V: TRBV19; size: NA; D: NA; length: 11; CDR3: CASSIGRWQHF; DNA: TGTGCCAGTAGTATCGGAAGGTGGCAGCATTTT
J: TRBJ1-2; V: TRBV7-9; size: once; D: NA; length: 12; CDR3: CASSRGSYGYTF; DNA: TGTGCCAGCAGCAGGGGAAGCTATGGCTACACCTTC
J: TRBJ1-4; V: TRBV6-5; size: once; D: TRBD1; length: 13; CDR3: CASRGPWGQQLFF; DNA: TGTGCCAGCAGGGGACCTTGGGGACAGCAACTGTTTTTT
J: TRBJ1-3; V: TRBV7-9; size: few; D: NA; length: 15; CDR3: CASSPLGGPGNTIYF; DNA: TGTGCCAGCAGCCCACTGGGGGGGCCTGGAAACACCATATATTTT
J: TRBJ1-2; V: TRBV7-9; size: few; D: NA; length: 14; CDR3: CASSQGPTNYGYTF; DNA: TGTGCCAGCAGCCAGGGACCTACTAACTATGGCTACACCTTC
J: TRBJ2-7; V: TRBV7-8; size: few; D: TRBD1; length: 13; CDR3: CASSWGQHYEQYF; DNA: TGTGCCAGCAGCTGGGGACAGCACTACGAGCAGTACTTC
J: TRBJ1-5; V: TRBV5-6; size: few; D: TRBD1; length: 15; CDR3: CASSSLTGGNQPQHF; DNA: TGTGCCAGCAGCTCGCTAACAGGGGGCAATCAGCCCCAGCATTTT
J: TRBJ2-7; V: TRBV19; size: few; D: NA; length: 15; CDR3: CASSLRDIGNYEQYF; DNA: TGTGCCAGTAGTCTGCGGGACATTGGGAACTACGAGCAGTACTTC
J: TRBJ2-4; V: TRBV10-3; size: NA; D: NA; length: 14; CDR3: CAINSDGFKNIQYF; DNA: TGTGCCATCAACTCGGACGGCTTCAAAAACATTCAGTACTTC
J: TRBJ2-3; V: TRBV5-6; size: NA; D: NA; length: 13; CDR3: CASIRGNTDTQYF; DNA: TGTGCCAGCATCCGGGGGAACACAGATACGCAGTATTTT
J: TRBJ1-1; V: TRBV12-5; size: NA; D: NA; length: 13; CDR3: CASGPELNTEAFF; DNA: TGTGCTAGTGGTCCGGAGTTGAACACTGAAGCTTTCTTT
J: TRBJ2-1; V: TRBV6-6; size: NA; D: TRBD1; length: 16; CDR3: CASSLQGKSSYNEQFF; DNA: TGTGCCAGCAGTTTACAGGGGAAGAGCTCCTACAATGAGCAGTTCTTC
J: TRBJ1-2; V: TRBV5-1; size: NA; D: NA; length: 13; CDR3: CASSPDPNYGYTF; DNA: TGCGCCAGCAGCCCGGATCCTAACTATGGCTACACCTTC